The 27 T cell receptor beta chains below come from one sample, sequenced in a study of molecular identifiers for immune sequencing clone quantification. TCRdb fed the PCR reads into MiXCR, producing one record per CDR3 protein. The sample carries 400,000 to 600,000 distinct CDR3 sequences, under 30% recorded once. Sequenced input: naive CD8+ T cells from blood, with Jurkat cell RNA spiked in. Subset denoted: FACS-sorted CD8+CD4-CCR7+CD45RA+ naive T cells. The receptor set was obtained from a human donor in good health. Some libraries in this study had Jurkat cell RNA spiked in.

The chain is built from TRBV7-7 and TRBJ2-3; 9 nucleotides match TRBD2. There are 17 residues in the CDR3. Germline CDR1 SSHAT, CDR2 FNYEAQ (reference sequence). V shed 1 base and J 2 bases; nucleotides not matched to a gene: 7. CDR3 sequence: CASSLGLAGITTDTQYF. CDR3 DNA sequence: TGTGCCAGCAGCTTAGGCCTAGCGGGGATAACCACAGATACGCAGTATTTT.

This sequence joins TRBV12-3 or TRBV12-4 and TRBJ2-3; D assignment may be TRBD1 or TRBD2 (6 bases each). V was cut by 8 bases and J by 1 base, with 16 bases left in between. The CDR3 extends over 15 amino acids. CDR3 loop: CASSLGGLGTDTQYF. In nucleotides, the CDR3 is TGTGCCAGCTCCTTAGGGGGGCTGGGCACAGATACGCAGTATTTT.

The J gene is TRBJ1-1, the V gene TRBV5-6; D possibly corresponds to TRBD1 (5 bases). The CDR3 covers 16 residues. With 3 bases removed from V and 0 bases from J, the gap between germline ends came to 15 bases. Germline V gene data show CDR1 as SGHDT and CDR2 as YYEEEE. The CDR3, as DNA: TGTGCCAGCAGCTATGCTCCGGGACTGGTGAACACTGAAGCTTTCTTT. Amino acid sequence: CASSYAPGLVNTEAFF.

There are a few counts of this clonotype. The chain carries TRBV9 and TRBJ2-5, with D possibly matching TRBD1 (6 bases). CDR1 and CDR2 (germline): SGDLS, YYNGEE. The V gene lost 4 bases and the J gene lost 5 bases, with 12 bases spanning the gap. This CDR3 has 13 amino acids. CDR3 loop: CASSPGESETQYF. The CDR3, as DNA: TGTGCCAGCAGCCCAGGGGAGTCCGAGACCCAGTACTTC.

The rearrangement uses TRBV12-3 or TRBV12-4 and TRBJ2-5; 9 positions match TRBD1. With 5 bases clipped from V and 2 bases from J, the junction kept 9 bases outside the gene matches. This CDR3 has 16 residues. CDR3 loop: CASSPDRGWQQETQYF. The CDR3 region has the DNA TGTGCCAGCAGTCCCGACAGGGGGTGGCAACAAGAGACCCAGTACTTC.

The rearrangement joins TRBV24-1 to TRBJ1-4; tentative D call: TRBD1 (5 bases). Germline-derived CDR1 and CDR2 are KGHDR and SFDVKD. The CDR3 has 15 residues. Trimming took off 8 bases at V and 6 bases at J, with 18 bases between the two ends. CDR3 in amino acids: CATKKGTANHEKLFF. The CDR3 nucleotides are TGTGCCACCAAGAAAGGGACGGCGAATCATGAAAAACTGTTTTTT.

The chain couples TRBV19 to TRBJ2-7; D may be TRBD1 or TRBD2 (6 bases each). V was trimmed by 5 bases and J by 2 bases, leaving 16 bases between them. The CDR3 runs to 15 residues. Germline V CDR1 and CDR2: LNHDA, SQIVND (reference sequence). CDR3 in amino acids: CASSPTGGTPYEQYF. DNA for the CDR3: TGTGCCAGTAGTCCGACCGGGGGCACGCCCTACGAGCAGTACTTC.

Concerning this clonotype: Because it lacks the conserved phenylalanine or tryptophan at the end, this CDR3 is likely a read error. The DNA is omitted, as the CDR3 cannot be located on it reliably, and the CDR3 follows TCRdb's listing. The rearrangement links TRBV5-1 to TRBJ2-1; TRBD1 is the table's D call, not checked against the DNA. Germline V gives CDR1 SGHRS, CDR2 YFSETQ. The CDR3 comprises 15 residues, both ends counted. CDR3 loop: CASRVVGGVDNEQVL.

The chain carries TRBV24-1 and TRBJ2-5; TRBD1 might be the D (5 bases). The ends were cut back, 7 bases at V and 4 bases at J, with 9 bases in the middle. Germline assignment: CDR1 KGHDR and CDR2 SFDVKD. The CDR3 runs to 12 residues. CDR3 in DNA: TGTGCCACCAGGGGGCCAGGAGAGACCCAGTACTTC. It specifies CATRGPGETQYF.

In this sample, this clonotype turned up a few times. The rearrangement uses TRBV28 and TRBJ2-4; 7 bases fit TRBD2. V lost 6 bases and J lost 8; bases outside the gene matches: 4. Germline V CDR1 and CDR2: MDHEN, SYDVKM. The CDR3 contains 12 residues. In DNA, the CDR3 is TGTGCCAGCAGGCGGAGCGGGGACATTCAGTACTTC. Protein: CASRRSGDIQYF.

This clonotype came up many times. V and J are TRBV7-9 and TRBJ2-5; no firm D call. The V and J ends lost 7 bases and 4 bases respectively, with 7 bases between them. The CDR3 extends over 11 amino acids. Per the germline V gene, CDR1 is SEHNR and CDR2 is FQNEAQ (reference sequence). This CDR3 is CASNDRETQYF. In DNA, the CDR3 is TGTGCCAGCAACGATAGAGAGACCCAGTACTTC.

Notes on this clonotype: A read error may produce the germline difference seen at one junction end. The chain recombines TRBV27 with TRBJ1-2; 9 positions agree with TRBD1. The CDR3 is 14 amino acids. Per germline, CDR1 MNHEY and CDR2 SMNVEV (reference sequence). The CDR3 nucleotides are TGTGCCACTGCCGGGACAGGGTTGAGCTATGGCTACGCCTTC. Protein sequence: CATAGTGLSYGYAF.

Concerning this clonotype itself: One end of the junction fails to match germline, which may point to a read error. This rearrangement joins TRBV12-3 or TRBV12-4 to TRBJ2-1, with TRBD2 identical over 7 bases. This CDR3 is 14 amino acids long. CDR3 DNA: TGTGCCAGCAGCCCTGGCGGGGACTACAATGAGCGGTTCTTC. This sequence encodes CASSPGGDYNERFF.

As for this clonotype: At one end the junction does not follow the germline gene, possibly because of a read error. The V call is TRBV20-1, the J call TRBJ2-7; a possible D gene is TRBD2 (5 bases). This CDR3 is 15 amino acids long. CDR1 is DFQATT, CDR2 SNEGSKA, per germline (reference sequence). Here the CDR3 reads CGARAGELGVYEQYF. DNA for the CDR3: TGCGGTGCTAGAGCCGGGGAGCTAGGAGTCTACGAGCAGTACTTC.

This chain links TRBV7-6 with TRBJ1-1, with D possibly TRBD1 on 5 matching bases. The V end was cut by 5 bases, the J end by 1 base, with 17 bases between. Germline V gene data show CDR1 as SGHVS and CDR2 as FNYEAQ. This CDR3 is 16 amino acids long. The CDR3 nucleotides are TGTGCCAGCAGCCTCAACCTAGGGGCTTCGAACACTGAAGCTTTCTTT. Translation gives CASSLNLGASNTEAFF.

This clonotype was seen a handful of times. This chain connects TRBV30 to TRBJ1-3; tentative D call: TRBD1 (6 bases). This CDR3 spans 13 amino acids. V gave up 7 bases and J gave up 2 bases, with 12 bases separating them. Germline CDR1 reads GTSNPN; CDR2 reads SVGIG (reference sequence). CDR3 DNA: TGTGCCTTCGGGGGCGAAACTGGAAACACCATATATTTT. Translating gives CAFGGETGNTIYF.

This clonotype appeared many times. This chain joins TRBV30 and TRBJ1-1; unclear D gene. V was shortened by 2 bases and J by 7 bases, with 11 bases between the two germline ends. The CDR3 totals 12 residues. CDR1 and CDR2 (germline): GTSNPN, SVGIG (reference sequence). The CDR3 is CAWSPGRGEAFF. The CDR3 DNA follows: TGTGCCTGGAGTCCTGGACGGGGTGAAGCTTTCTTT. The whole variable domain, filled in from reference TRBV30 and TRBJ1-1, reads SQTIHQWPATLVQPVGSPLSLECTVEGTSNPNLYWYRQAAGRGLQLLFYSVGIGQISSEVPQNLSASRPQDRQFILSSKKLLLSDSGFYLCAWSPGRGEAFFGQGTRLTVV.

A remark on this clonotype: The junction and the germline gene differ at one end; a read error may be behind it. This chain connects TRBV12-3 or TRBV12-4 to TRBJ2-7; the D is unclear. The CDR3 runs 12 residues. The CDR3 nucleotides are TGTGCCTGCAGTTTCAGTCCCTACGAGCAGTACTTC. This gives the protein CACSFSPYEQYF.

The CDR3 DNA sequence: TGTGCCAGCGGGGAAGATACGCAGTATTTT. Its protein is CASGEDTQYF. The chain is built from TRBV6-2 or TRBV6-3 and TRBJ2-3; D not resolved. V was pared by 8 bases and J by 5 bases, with 5 bases between. Germline CDR1 and CDR2: MNHEY and SVGEGT. The CDR3 is 10 residues long.

The chain has TRBV5-1 and TRBJ2-7; D is perhaps TRBD1 or TRBD2 (5 bases each). The CDR3 loop spans 14 amino acids. Germline V gene sequence: CDR1 SGHRS, CDR2 YFSETQ. V was pared by 4 bases and J by 1 base, with 12 bases between. The CDR3 DNA reads as TGCGCCAGCAGCCCCGGGGACGGATCCTACGAGCAGTACTTC. Its protein is CASSPGDGSYEQYF.

The sample holds a few counts of this clonotype. The chain carries TRBV5-5 and TRBJ1-1; 9 nucleotides align to TRBD1. V was pared by 4 bases and J by 2 bases, with 15 bases of the junction left unmatched. CDR1 and CDR2 (germline): SGHKS, YYEKEE (reference sequence). The CDR3 loop spans 18 amino acids. The CDR3 region has the DNA TGTGCCAGCAGCCTAGGGGACAGGGCAGGGGTTGCTAACACTGAAGCTTTCTTT. It specifies CASSLGDRAGVANTEAFF.

This clonotype was counted between two and nine times. The chain recombines TRBV19 with TRBJ1-1, with unresolved D. The V and J ends lost 3 bases and 3 bases respectively, with 11 bases between them. CDR1 is LNHDA and CDR2 is SQIVND in the germline V gene (reference sequence). The CDR3 spans 14 residues. The CDR3 loop is CASSMEGIHTEAFF. The CDR3 DNA reads TGTGCCAGTAGTATGGAGGGTATTCACACTGAAGCTTTCTTT.

This clonotype was counted at least ten times. CDR3 amino acids: CASGGDRKYQETQYF. DNA for the CDR3: TGTGCCAGCGGAGGGGACCGAAAGTACCAAGAGACCCAGTACTTC. The chain recombines TRBV6-2 or TRBV6-3 with TRBJ2-5; perhaps TRBD2 as D (6 bases). The V gene's germline CDR1 is MNHEY and CDR2 SVGEGT. The CDR3 has 15 residues. Trimming left V 8 bases short and J 0 bases short, with 16 bases between.

This clonotype was detected a few times. CDR3 sequence reads: CASSLRDSDFNEKLFF. CDR3 DNA sequence: TGTGCCAGCAGCCTGAGAGACAGCGATTTTAATGAAAAACTGTTTTTT. This rearrangement joins TRBV7-9 to TRBJ1-4, with a weak D call TRBD1 (5 bases). The germline gives CDR1 SEHNR, CDR2 FQNEAQ (reference sequence). The CDR3 has 16 residues. Trimming took off 5 bases at V and 4 bases at J, with 17 bases between the two ends.

This clonotype was observed at least ten times. The chain employs TRBV20-1 and TRBJ2-4, with no clear D. CDR3 length: 10 amino acids. Germline V gives CDR1 DFQATT, CDR2 SNEGSKA (reference sequence). The germline V and J ends were trimmed by 3 bases and 7 bases, with 4 bases remaining between them. Written as DNA, the CDR3 is TGCAGTGCTAGTACTAACATTCAGTACTTC. Translation gives CSASTNIQYF.

The table lists this clonotype with many counts. The J gene is TRBJ2-5, the V gene TRBV7-2; D uncertain. The CDR3 is made up of 13 amino acids. Germline V CDR1 and CDR2: SGHTA, FQGNSA. The V end lost 5 bases, the J end lost 4 bases, and 11 bases lay between the germline ends. CDR3 nucleotide sequence: TGTGCCAGCAGCCTTCCAGAGTCAGAGACCCAGTACTTC. Its protein product is CASSLPESETQYF.

The J gene is TRBJ2-2, the V gene TRBV9; 11 nucleotides line up with TRBD2. The CDR3 has 17 amino acids. Germline-derived CDR1 and CDR2 are SGDLS and YYNGEE. V shed 3 bases, J shed 4 bases, and the junction held 8 bases outside the gene matches. The CDR3, as DNA: TGTGCCAGCAGCGAGGGGACTAGCGGAAAGAGCACCGGGGAGCTGTTTTTT. It specifies CASSEGTSGKSTGELFF.